The 9 T cell receptor beta chains reported below all come from one sample, sequenced in a study of T cell responses to AZD1222 COVID-19 vaccine. Clones were read by immunoSEQ multiplex PCR, and TCRdb kept only the in-frame ones, dropping some. The sample yields approximately 180,000 clones, approximately 90% seen once. The input for sequencing was peripheral blood, taken 28 days after the second dose of the MenACWY control vaccine. The source of these receptors is an adult who received the MenACWY meningococcal vaccine as a control.

The rearrangement uses TRBV5-6 and TRBJ2-1; D may be TRBD1 (5 bases). The CDR3 is made up of 14 amino acids. V was cut by 5 bases and J by 3 bases, with 12 bases left in between. Germline CDR1 is SGHDT and CDR2 is YYEEEE. In nucleotides, the CDR3 is TGTGCCAGCAGGCCCCTCGACAGCTACAATGAGCAGTTCTTC. Its translation is CASRPLDSYNEQFF.

The chain is built from TRBV7-9 and TRBJ1-3; D might be TRBD1 (5 bases). The CDR3 length is 12 residues. V shed 5 bases and J shed 8 bases, with 10 bases lying between them. Per germline, CDR1 SEHNR and CDR2 FQNEAQ (reference sequence). The CDR3 DNA follows: TGTGCCAGCAGCGGGGGTGGGTACACCATATATTTT. This encodes CASSGGGYTIYF. Full variable domain (rest looked up from reference TRBV7-9 and TRBJ1-3): DTGVSQNPRHKITKRGQNVTFRCDPISEHNRLYWYRQTLGQGPEFLTYFQNEAQLEKSRLLSDRFSAERPKGSFSTLEIQRTEQGDSAMYLCASSGGGYTIYFGEGSWLTVV.

This chain joins TRBV24-1 and TRBJ2-1, with 7 bases matching TRBD1. CDR3 length equals 15 residues. Germline CDR1 reads KGHDR; CDR2 reads SFDVKD. J was trimmed by 4 bases and V by 9 bases; bases with no gene match: 11. CDR3 nucleotide sequence: TGTGCCACCCGTAACCGGGACAGTGAATACAATGAGCAGTTCTTC. Its protein product is CATRNRDSEYNEQFF.

This chain joins TRBV10-3 and TRBJ2-3, with D uncertain. The CDR3 spans 14 residues. Trimming shortened V by 3 bases and J by 2 bases, and 9 bases separated the two germline ends. The germline V gene encodes CDR1 ENHRY and CDR2 SYGVKD. The CDR3 here is CAISDHPHTDTQYF. The CDR3 coding sequence is TGTGCCATCAGTGACCACCCTCACACAGATACGCAGTATTTT.

This clone was observed a few times. V gene TRBV14 combines with J gene TRBJ1-1; no clear D. This CDR3 is 15 amino acids long. V shed 1 base and J shed 1 base, with 10 bases lying between them. CDR1 is SGHDN and CDR2 is FVKESK in the germline V gene. CDR3 coding DNA: TGTGCCAGCAGCCAAGTTTGGGATGGGAACACTGAAGCTTTCTTT. This codes for CASSQVWDGNTEAFF.

The rearrangement links TRBV7-9 to TRBJ2-7; D possibly corresponds to TRBD1 (6 bases). The length of the CDR3 is 16 residues. Germline V gives CDR1 SEHNR, CDR2 FQNEAQ (reference sequence). The V end lost 4 bases, the J end lost 2 bases, and 18 bases lay between the germline ends. CDR3: CASSWSTGPLAYEQYF. CDR3 nucleotides: TGTGCCAGCAGCTGGAGCACAGGGCCGCTCGCCTACGAGCAGTACTTC.

The rearrangement joins TRBV3-1 (or the pseudogene TRBV3-2) to TRBJ2-2, with TRBD1 identical over 7 bases. CDR3 length: 16 residues. J was trimmed by 5 bases and V by 4 bases; bases with no gene match: 10. Germline lookup yields CDR1 LGHDT and CDR2 YNNKEL (reference sequence). This chain's CDR3 is CASSPRATGLTGELFF. The DNA of the CDR3 is TGTGCCAGCAGCCCGAGAGCGACAGGGCTAACCGGGGAGCTGTTTTTT.

The chain combines TRBV19 with TRBJ1-1, with D hard to call. Trimming pared 1 base from V and 0 bases from J, leaving 12 bases between. This CDR3 spans 16 amino acids. CDR1 and CDR2 from the germline V gene are LNHDA and SQIVND (reference sequence). This chain's CDR3 is CASSIGSRGMNTEAFF. Written as DNA, the CDR3 is TGTGCCAGTAGTATAGGAAGCCGGGGAATGAACACTGAAGCTTTCTTT.

This chain connects TRBV13 to TRBJ2-2; 10 bases agree with TRBD2. Germline CDR1 and CDR2: PRHDT and FYEKMQ (reference sequence). This CDR3 is built from 15 residues. V shed 5 bases, J shed 5 bases, and the junction held 5 bases outside the gene matches. Here the CDR3 reads CASSLSSGSTGELFF. As DNA, the CDR3 is TGTGCCAGCAGCCTGTCTAGCGGGAGTACCGGGGAGCTGTTTTTT.